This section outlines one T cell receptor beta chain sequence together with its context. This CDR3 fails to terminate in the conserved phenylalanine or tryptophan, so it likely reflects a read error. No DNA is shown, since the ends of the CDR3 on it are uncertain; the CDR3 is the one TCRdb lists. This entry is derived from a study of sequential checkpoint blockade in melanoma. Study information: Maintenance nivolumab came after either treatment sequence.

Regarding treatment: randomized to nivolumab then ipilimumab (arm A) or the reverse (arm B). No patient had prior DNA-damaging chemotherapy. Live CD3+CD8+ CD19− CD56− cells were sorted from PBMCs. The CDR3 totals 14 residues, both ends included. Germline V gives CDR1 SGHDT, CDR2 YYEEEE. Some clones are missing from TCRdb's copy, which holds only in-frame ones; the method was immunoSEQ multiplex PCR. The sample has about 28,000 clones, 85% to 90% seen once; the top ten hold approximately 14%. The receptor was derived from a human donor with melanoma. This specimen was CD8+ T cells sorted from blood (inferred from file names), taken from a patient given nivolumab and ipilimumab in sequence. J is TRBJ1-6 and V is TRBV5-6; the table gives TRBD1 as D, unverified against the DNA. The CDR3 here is CASSLGGRNSPLYL.